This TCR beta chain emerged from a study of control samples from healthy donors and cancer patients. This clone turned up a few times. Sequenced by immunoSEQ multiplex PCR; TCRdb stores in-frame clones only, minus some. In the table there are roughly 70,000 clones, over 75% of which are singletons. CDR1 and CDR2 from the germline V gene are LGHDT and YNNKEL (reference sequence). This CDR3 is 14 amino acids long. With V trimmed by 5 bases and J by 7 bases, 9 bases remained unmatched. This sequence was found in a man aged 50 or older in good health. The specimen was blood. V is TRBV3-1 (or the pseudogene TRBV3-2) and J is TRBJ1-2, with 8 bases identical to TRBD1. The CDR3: CASSFLGQGGGYTF. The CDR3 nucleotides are TGTGCCAGCAGCTTCCTCGGACAGGGCGGTGGCTACACCTTC.